This T cell receptor beta chain was documented in a study of CD8+CD57+ T cells in acquired aplastic anemia. At the level of the study: 3.2 ug was the average amount of DNA from sorted CD4+ and CD8+ cells. The average read count for CD4+ cells in healthy donors was about 10 million.

Looked up from germline, CDR1 is DFQATT and CDR2 is SNEGSKA (reference sequence). Trimming removed 0 bases at V and 3 bases at J, with 8 bases between. The CDR3 runs to 13 residues. This clonotype was detected only once. No antigen is known for it. It was genomic DNA that served as the template for profiling TCR beta VDJ and CDR3. Using its own MiXCR run on the reads, TCRdb lists one record per CDR3 protein. The sample carries hundreds of thousands of distinct CDR3 sequences, just under 70% recorded once. Findings and limits, study-wide: Overlap between patients and controls comprised 25 to 30 CD8+ CDR3 sequences. Patients did not significantly differ from controls in CD8+ Simpson's diversity.

The chain has TRBV20-1 and TRBJ1-2; no definite D call. The source is a human donor in good health, serving as a control. The sample comprised sorted CD4+, CD8+, or CD8+CD57+ T cells (not recorded which) from PBMCs. CDR3 sequence reads: CSARDPRDYGYTF. The CDR3 DNA is TGCAGTGCTAGAGATCCAAGGGACTATGGCTACACCTTC.